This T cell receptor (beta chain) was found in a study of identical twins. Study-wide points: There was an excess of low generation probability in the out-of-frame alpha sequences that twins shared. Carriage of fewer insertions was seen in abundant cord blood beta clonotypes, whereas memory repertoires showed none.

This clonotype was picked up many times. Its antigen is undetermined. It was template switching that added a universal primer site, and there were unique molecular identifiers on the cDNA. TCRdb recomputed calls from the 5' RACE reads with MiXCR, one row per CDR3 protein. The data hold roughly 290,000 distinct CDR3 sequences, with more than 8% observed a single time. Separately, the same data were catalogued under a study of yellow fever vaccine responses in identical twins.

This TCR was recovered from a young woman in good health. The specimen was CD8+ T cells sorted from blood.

The CDR3 nucleotides read TGTGCCAGCAGCTTAGGGAGGCCGGGACAGGGCGGCAATCAGCCCCAGCATTTT. Amino acid sequence: CASSLGRPGQGGNQPQHF. This chain uses TRBV11-1 with TRBJ1-5, with TRBD1 matching 9 bases. In germline, CDR1 is SGHAT, CDR2 FQDESV (reference sequence). This CDR3 has 18 residues. V lost 1 base, J lost 2 bases, and 9 bases stayed unmatched.